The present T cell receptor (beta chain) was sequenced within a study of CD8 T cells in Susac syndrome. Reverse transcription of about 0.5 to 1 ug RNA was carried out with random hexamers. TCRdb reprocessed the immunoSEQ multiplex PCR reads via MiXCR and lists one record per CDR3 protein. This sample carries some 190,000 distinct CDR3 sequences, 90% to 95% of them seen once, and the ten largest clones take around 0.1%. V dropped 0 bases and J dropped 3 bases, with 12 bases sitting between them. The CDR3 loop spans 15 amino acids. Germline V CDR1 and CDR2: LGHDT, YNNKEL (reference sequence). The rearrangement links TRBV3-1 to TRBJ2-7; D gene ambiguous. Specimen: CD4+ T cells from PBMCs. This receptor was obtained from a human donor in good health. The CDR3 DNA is TGTGCCAGCAGCCAAGACGTCGCCAGGAGCTACGAGCAGTACTTC. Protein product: CASSQDVARSYEQYF.